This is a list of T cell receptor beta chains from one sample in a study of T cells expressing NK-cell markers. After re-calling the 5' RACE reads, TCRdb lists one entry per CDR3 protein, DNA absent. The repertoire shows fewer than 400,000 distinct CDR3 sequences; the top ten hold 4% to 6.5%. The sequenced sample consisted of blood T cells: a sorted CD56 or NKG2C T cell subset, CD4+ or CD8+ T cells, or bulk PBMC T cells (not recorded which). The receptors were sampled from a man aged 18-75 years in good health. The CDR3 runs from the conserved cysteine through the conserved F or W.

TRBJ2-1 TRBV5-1 CASSLVATGLAGNEQFF
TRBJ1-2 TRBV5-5 CASTAEVWVRHGYTF
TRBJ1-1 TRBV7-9 CASSLFEQGPTEAFF
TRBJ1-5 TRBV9 CASSDGEGLSNQPQHF
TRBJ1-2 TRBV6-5 CASSYSTRGRGYTF
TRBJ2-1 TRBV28 CASLSGIGEQFF
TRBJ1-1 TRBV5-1 CASSLAPAGDTEAFF
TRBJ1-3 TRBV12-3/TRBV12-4 CASGIRALSGNTIYF
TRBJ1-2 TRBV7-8 CASSLKMGTANYGYTF
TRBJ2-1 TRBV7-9 CASSPSGTRFNEQFF
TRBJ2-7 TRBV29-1 CSVEDRSSSYEQYF
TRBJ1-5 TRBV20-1 CSARNPYSNQPQHF
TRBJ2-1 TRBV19 CASRKKRGTYNEQFF
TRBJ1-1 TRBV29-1 CSVGEVGGTEAFF
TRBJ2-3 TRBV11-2 CASSLVSGTSGGRIDTQYF
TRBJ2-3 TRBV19 CASSLQTSGRPHTQYF
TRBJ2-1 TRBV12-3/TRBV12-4 CASTLAGGSFEQFF
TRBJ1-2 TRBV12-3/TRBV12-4 CASSPVLRGGYTF
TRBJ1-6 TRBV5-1 CASSLTGGVGSPLHF
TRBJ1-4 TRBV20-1 CSARTGVNEKLFF
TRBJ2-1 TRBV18 CASSPTGTGGNEQFF
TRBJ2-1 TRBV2 CASRVARGADEQFF
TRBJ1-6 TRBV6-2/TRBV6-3 CASSYYTAVGRSSYNSPLHF
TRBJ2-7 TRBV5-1 CASSGDAGGDEQYF
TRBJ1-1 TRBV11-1 CASSFDRMNTEAFF
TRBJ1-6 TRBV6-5 CASSYPGQGVNSPLHF
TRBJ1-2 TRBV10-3 CAISDPGQGDGYGYTF